This TCR beta chain stems from a study of T cell changes during pregnancy in multiple sclerosis (dated by TCRdb to the late 2010s). A note on the overall study: In women with multiple sclerosis, the researchers looked at how the T cell repertoire shifted as pregnancy progressed.

Remarks on this clone: Its antigen remains undetermined. Per-nucleotide qualities are absent, and no much larger clonotype sits a single base away.

To prepare the library, the immunoSEQ multiplex PCR assay was applied. TCRdb obtained this table from immuneACCESS and retained in-frame rearrangements with V and J assigned. These tables miss some clones; where compared with another copy, unresolved V genes account for less than half of the shortfall, and the remainder is unexplained. The sample table holds tens of thousands of clones, of which roughly 91% were seen once. The leading ten clones occupy over 0.55% of the sample. The CDR1 and CDR2 encoded by the germline V gene are MNHNS and SASEGT. Measured from the cysteine to the phenylalanine, the CDR3 is 14 residues long. Of all the DNA, just the CDR3 is kept, 42 bases in frame from base 1. The V end gives up 4 bases and the J end 7 bases, leaving 8 bases in the junction not matched to a gene.

Here the sequenced sample was CD4+ T cells from peripheral blood mononuclear cells, taken in the third trimester of pregnancy. The sequence is built from TRBV6-1 and TRBJ1-2, with 8 bases matching TRBD1. This clonotype was sampled from a female donor with multiple sclerosis, enrolled in a pregnancy study. The nucleotide sequence reads TGTGCCAGCAGTGCCGGGACAGGTGAGGTTGGCTACACCTTC. Its product reads: CASSAGTGEVGYTF.